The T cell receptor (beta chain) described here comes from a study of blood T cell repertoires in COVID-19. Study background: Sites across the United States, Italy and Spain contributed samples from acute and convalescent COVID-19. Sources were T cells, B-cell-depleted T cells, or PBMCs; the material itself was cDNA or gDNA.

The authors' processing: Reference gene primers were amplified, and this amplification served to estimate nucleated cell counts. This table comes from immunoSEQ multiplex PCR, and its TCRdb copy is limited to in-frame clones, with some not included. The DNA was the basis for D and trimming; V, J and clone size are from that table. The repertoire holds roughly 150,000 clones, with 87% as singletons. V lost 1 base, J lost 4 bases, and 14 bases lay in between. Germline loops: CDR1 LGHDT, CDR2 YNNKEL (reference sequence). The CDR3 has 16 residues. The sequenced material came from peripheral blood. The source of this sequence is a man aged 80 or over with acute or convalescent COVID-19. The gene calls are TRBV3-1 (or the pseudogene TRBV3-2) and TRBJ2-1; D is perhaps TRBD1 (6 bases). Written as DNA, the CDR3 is TGTGCCAGCAGCCAAGGAAGGGCAAGGGGGTACAATGAGCAGTTCTTC. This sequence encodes CASSQGRARGYNEQFF.